This TCR beta chain was recovered during a study of PD-1 blockade in classical Hodgkin lymphoma. Sample time point: cycle 4 day 1 (C4D1), after 5 to 7 weeks of nivolumab. No patient escaped relapse after autologous stem cell transplantation, and brentuximab vedotin exposure varied. Complete response, partial response or progressive disease was each patient's best response. In the case of this clone: The antigen is unknown.

TCRdb's table, derived via immunoSEQ multiplex PCR, lists solely in-frame clones and lacks some. The sample has 20,000 to 25,000 clones, under 85% seen once. The study, taken as a whole, reports: Relative to healthy donors, newly diagnosed patients reportedly had lower baseline TCR diversity, which was reported as lower still in relapsed/refractory patients. Lower baseline TCR diversity marked trial partial responders and progressors.

The sequence was obtained from a human donor with classical Hodgkin lymphoma. This specimen was peripheral blood mononuclear cells (PBMCs), taken before the fourth cycle of nivolumab.

CDR3 bases: TGTGCCACCAGCAGAGCAGGGACTACCCAAAACATTCAGTACTTC. Its protein product is CATSRAGTTQNIQYF. J is TRBJ2-4 and V is TRBV15; 7 nucleotides match TRBD2. The germline V gene has CDR1 LNHNV and CDR2 YYDKDF (reference sequence). The CDR3 is 15 residues long. J was trimmed by 5 bases and V by 1 base; bases with no gene match: 5.